This T cell receptor beta chain was sequenced during a study of blood T cells in healthy people across ages. Overall study findings and caveats: The long-lived group displayed more naive CD4+ cells, plus higher diversity, than the aged donors did.

The authors extracted at least 6 micrograms of total RNA per sample. Primers used in a second PCR of about 6 to 11 cycles were a sample-barcoded 5' primer and a J-beta primer mix. Template switching added a 12-random-nucleotide identifier to every cDNA molecule. TCRdb fed the 5' RACE reads into MiXCR, producing one record per CDR3 protein. Altogether about 690,000 distinct CDR3 sequences are present, 40% to 45% being singletons, with the ten largest covering approximately 31%. Germline CDR1 and CDR2: MNHNY and SVGAGI (reference sequence). J was trimmed by 4 bases and V by 6 bases; bases with no gene match: 11. The CDR3 consists of 15 residues. This clonotype was picked up one time. What it recognizes is unknown.

This TCR was recovered from an elderly man in good health. The genes are TRBV6-6 and TRBJ1-2; 7 nucleotides match TRBD1. Sequenced input: blood. The CDR3 spells CASRHKNRDSYGYTF. CDR3 nucleotide sequence: TGTGCCAGCAGACATAAGAACCGGGACAGCTATGGCTACACCTTC.